This T cell receptor (beta chain) appears in the sequencing data of a study of blood T cell repertoires in COVID-19. About the study: T cells, B-cell-depleted T cells, or PBMCs provided the cDNA or gDNA that served as material.

Sequencing was performed with immunoSEQ multiplex PCR; in TCRdb, only in-frame clones are kept and a portion is missing. Altogether about 100,000 clones are present, 88% being singletons, with the ten largest covering 4.5% to 6.5%. Trimming at V came to 6 bases and at J to 3 bases, leaving 18 bases not matched to a gene. The germline gives CDR1 SNHLY, CDR2 FYNNEI. CDR3 length equals 20 residues. Sequenced material: peripheral blood. The receptor was isolated from a human donor in a cohort sampled during active COVID-19. The chain recombines TRBV2 with TRBJ2-3, with TRBD2 matching over 13 bases. As DNA, the CDR3 is TGTGCCAGCAGAGGTCCAACCCCCCCTGGGACTAGCGGGAAAACAGATACGCAGTATTTT. It specifies CASRGPTPPGTSGKTDTQYF. Together with reference TRBV2 and TRBJ2-3, the CDR3 gives the full variable domain: EPEVTQTPSHQVTQMGQEVILRCVPISNHLYFYWYRQILGQKVEFLVSFYNNEISEKSEIFDDQFSVERPDGSNFTLKIRSTKLEDSAMYFCASRGPTPPGTSGKTDTQYFGPGTRLTVL.